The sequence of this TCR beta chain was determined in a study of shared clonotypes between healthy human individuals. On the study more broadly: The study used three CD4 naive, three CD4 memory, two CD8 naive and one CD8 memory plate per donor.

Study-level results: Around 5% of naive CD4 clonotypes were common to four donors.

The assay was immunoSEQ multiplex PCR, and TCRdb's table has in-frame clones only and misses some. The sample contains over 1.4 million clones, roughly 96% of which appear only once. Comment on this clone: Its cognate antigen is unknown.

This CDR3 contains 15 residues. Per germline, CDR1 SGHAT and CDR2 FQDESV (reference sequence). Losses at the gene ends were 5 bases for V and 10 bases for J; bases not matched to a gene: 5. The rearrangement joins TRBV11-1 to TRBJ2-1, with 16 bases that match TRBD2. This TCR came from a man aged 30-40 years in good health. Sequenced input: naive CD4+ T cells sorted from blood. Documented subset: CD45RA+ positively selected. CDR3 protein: CASSLGTSGRGEQFF. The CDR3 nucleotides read TGTGCCAGCAGCCTCGGGACTAGCGGGAGGGGGGAGCAGTTCTTC.